The 2 T cell receptor beta chains listed next were all sequenced from one sample in a study of neurological immune-mediated disorders. MiXCR, run by TCRdb on the 5' RACE reads, gives a single entry per CDR3 protein. This sample yields about 59,000 distinct CDR3 sequences, of which 3.5% to 4.5% are seen a single time; roughly 2.3% belongs to the top ten. The specimen was PBMCs. The receptor set was obtained from a woman aged 50 to 65 with multiple sclerosis.

This clonotype was observed at least ten times. The chain recombines TRBV5-1 with TRBJ2-7; 12 bases are a match to TRBD2. The germline V gene encodes CDR1 SGHRS and CDR2 YFSETQ. V lost 6 bases, J lost 6 bases, and 22 bases stayed unmatched. The CDR3 has 19 amino acids. The CDR3 region has the DNA TGCGCCAGCAAAAGGGGCGACCCAGGGAGACTAGCGGGAGAATCCGAGCAGTACTTC. Its translation is CASKRGDPGRLAGESEQYF. Together with reference TRBV5-1 and TRBJ2-7, the CDR3 gives the full variable domain: KAGVTQTPRYLIKTRGQQVTLSCSPISGHRSVSWYQQTPGQGLQFLFEYFSETQRNKGNFPGRFSGRQFSNSRSEMNVSTLELGDSALYLCASKRGDPGRLAGESEQYFGPGTRLTVT.

This clonotype was counted ten times or more. The chain couples TRBV11-3 to TRBJ1-6; D possibly corresponds to TRBD1 (5 bases). V gave up 2 bases and J gave up 9 bases, with 8 bases separating them. Looked up from germline, CDR1 is SGHNT and CDR2 is YENEEA. The length of the CDR3 is 13 residues. This CDR3 is CASSLPGSSPLHF. The CDR3 DNA sequence: TGTGCCAGCAGCTTACCAGGGAGTTCACCCCTCCACTTT.